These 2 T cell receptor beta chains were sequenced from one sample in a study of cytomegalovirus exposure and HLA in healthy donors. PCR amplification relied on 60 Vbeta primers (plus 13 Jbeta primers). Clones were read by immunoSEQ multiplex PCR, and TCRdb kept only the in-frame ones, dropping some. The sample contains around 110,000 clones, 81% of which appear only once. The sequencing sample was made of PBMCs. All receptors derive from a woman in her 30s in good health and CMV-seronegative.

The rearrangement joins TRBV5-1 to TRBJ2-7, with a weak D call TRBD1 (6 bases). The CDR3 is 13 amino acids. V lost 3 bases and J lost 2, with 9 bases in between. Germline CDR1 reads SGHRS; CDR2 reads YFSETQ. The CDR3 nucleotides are TGCGCCAGCAGCTCGACAGGCCCCTACGAGCAGTACTTC. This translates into CASSSTGPYEQYF.

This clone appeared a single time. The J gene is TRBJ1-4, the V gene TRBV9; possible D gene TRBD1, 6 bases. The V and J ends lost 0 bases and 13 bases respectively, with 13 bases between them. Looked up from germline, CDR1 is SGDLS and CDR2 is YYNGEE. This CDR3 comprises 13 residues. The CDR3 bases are TGTGCCAGCAGCGTAGACACAGGGAGGGGACTGTTTTTT. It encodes CASSVDTGRGLFF.